This T cell receptor beta chain came from a study of identical twins. CDR3 length: 18 residues. V gave up 6 bases and J gave up 7 bases; unmatched junction bases: 21. Template switching added a universal primer binding site, and final cDNA carried unique molecular identifiers. TCRdb itself ran the 5' RACE reads through MiXCR, one entry per CDR3 protein. The sample carries 250,000 or so distinct CDR3 sequences, about 7% recorded once. This clonotype has only a few counts. These data also formed part of another study, on yellow fever vaccine responses in identical twins.

Material: memory (CD45RO+) T cells sorted from blood. This sequence was found in a woman under 30 in good health. V is TRBV12-3 or TRBV12-4 and J is TRBJ2-1; 7 positions agree with TRBD2. The CDR3 protein is CASSDEVRAAGVTNEQFF. The DNA of the CDR3 is TGTGCCAGCAGCGACGAGGTTCGGGCTGCGGGAGTTACGAATGAGCAGTTCTTC.